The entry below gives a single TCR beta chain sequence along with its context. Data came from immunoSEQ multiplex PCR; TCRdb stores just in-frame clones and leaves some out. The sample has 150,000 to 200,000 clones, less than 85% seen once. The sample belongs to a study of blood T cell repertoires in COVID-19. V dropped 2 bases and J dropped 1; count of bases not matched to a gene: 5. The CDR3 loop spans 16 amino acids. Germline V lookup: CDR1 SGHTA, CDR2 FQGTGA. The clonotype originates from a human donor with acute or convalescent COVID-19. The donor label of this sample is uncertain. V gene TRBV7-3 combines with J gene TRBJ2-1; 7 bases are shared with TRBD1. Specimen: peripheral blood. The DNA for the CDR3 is TGTGCCAGCAGCTTACCTACGGGACAGTCCTACAATGAGCAGTTCTTC. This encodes CASSLPTGQSYNEQFF.